Listed here is a single TCR beta chain. The antigen is undetermined. The record originates from a study of cytomegalovirus exposure and HLA in healthy donors. The study, taken as a whole, reports: Relative to the approximately 670-donor mean, N-insertions were reportedly fewer in an Asian-associated ancestry cluster in a later analysis. For most subjects, TCR beta sequences were reported to predict HLA-A and HLA-B alleles with accuracy.

Germline CDR1 and CDR2: SGHRS and YFSETQ. This CDR3 contains 11 residues. Trimming cost V 2 bases and J 7 bases, with 6 bases left between them. The primer mix had 60 Vbeta and 13 Jbeta primers. Assay used: immunoSEQ multiplex PCR; TCRdb lists only in-frame clones, some missing. The sample lists 60,000 to 75,000 clones, approximately 80% occurring once. The V call is TRBV5-1, the J call TRBJ1-1; D unresolved. The sample comprised PBMCs. The source of this sequence is a woman aged 25 to 39 in good health and CMV-seronegative. The CDR3 DNA sequence: TGCGCCAGCAGCTTAGGGAGTGAAGCTTTCTTT. Protein product: CASSLGSEAFF.